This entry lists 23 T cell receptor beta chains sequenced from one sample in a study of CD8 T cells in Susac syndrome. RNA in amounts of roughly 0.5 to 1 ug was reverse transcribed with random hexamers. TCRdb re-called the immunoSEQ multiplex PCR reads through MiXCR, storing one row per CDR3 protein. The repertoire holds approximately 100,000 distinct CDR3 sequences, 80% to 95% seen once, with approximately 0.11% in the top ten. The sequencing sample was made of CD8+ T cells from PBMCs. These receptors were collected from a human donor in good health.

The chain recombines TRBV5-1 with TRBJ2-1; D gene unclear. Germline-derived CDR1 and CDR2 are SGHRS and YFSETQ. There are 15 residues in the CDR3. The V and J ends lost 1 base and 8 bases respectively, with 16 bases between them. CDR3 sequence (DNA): TGCGCCAGCAGCTTGATGGCGCAGCCGGCTGATGAGCAGTTCTTC. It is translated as CASSLMAQPADEQFF.

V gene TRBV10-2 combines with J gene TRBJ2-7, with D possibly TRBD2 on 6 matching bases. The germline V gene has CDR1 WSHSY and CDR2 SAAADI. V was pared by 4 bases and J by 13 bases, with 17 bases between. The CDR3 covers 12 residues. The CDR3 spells CASSGGGPQRYF. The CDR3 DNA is TGCGCCAGCAGTGGGGGAGGACCGCAGCGTTACTTC.

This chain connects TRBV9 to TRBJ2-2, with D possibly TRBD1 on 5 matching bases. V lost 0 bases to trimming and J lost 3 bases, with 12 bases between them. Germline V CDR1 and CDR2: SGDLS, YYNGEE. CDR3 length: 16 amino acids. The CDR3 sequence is CASSVGPPGYTGELFF. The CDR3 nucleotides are TGTGCCAGCAGCGTAGGACCTCCAGGGTACACCGGGGAGCTGTTTTTT.

The CDR3 region is CASSFGTSIDEQFF. CDR3 bases: TGTGCCAGCAGTTTCGGGACTAGTATCGATGAGCAGTTCTTC. The rearrangement joins TRBV12-3 or TRBV12-4 to TRBJ2-1; 8 positions match TRBD2. With V trimmed by 3 bases and J by 8 bases, 6 bases remained unmatched. The CDR3 covers 14 residues.

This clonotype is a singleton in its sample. The CDR3 coding sequence is TGTGCCAGCAGCTTAGTACAGTCTAATGAAAAACTGTTTTTT. This sequence encodes CASSLVQSNEKLFF. This chain joins TRBV7-9 and TRBJ1-4; D gene ambiguous. Germline lookup yields CDR1 SEHNR and CDR2 FQNEAQ (reference sequence). V was shortened by 1 base and J by 3 bases, with 6 bases between the two germline ends. The CDR3 is 14 amino acids.

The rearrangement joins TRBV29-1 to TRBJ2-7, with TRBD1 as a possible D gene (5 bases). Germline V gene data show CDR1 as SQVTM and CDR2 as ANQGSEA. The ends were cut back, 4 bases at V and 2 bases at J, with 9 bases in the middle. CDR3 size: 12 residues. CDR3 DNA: TGCAGCGTTGGTGTCAGGGCCTACGAGCAGTACTTC. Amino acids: CSVGVRAYEQYF.

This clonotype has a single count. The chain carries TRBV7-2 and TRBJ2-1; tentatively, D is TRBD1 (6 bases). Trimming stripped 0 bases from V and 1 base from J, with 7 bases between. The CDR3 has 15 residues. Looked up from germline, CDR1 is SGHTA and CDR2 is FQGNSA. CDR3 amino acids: CASSLATGSYNEQFF. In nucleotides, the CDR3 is TGTGCCAGCAGCTTAGCGACAGGTTCCTACAATGAGCAGTTCTTC. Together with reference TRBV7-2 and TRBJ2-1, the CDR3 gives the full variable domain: GAGVSQSPSNKVTEKGKDVELRCDPISGHTALYWYRQSLGQGLEFLIYFQGNSAPDKSGLPSDRFSAERTGGSVSTLTIQRTQQEDSAVYLCASSLATGSYNEQFFGPGTRLTVL.

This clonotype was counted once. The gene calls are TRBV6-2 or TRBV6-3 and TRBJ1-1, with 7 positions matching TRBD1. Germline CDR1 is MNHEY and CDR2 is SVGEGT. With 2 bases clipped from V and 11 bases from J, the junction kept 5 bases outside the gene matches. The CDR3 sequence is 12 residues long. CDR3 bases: TGTGCCAGCAGTTACCGGGACAGCCTCGCTTTCTTT. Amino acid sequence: CASSYRDSLAFF.

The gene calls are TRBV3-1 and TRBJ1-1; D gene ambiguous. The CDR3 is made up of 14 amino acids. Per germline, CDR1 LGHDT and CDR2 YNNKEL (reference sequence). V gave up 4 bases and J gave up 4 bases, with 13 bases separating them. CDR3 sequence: CASSPIPGGTEAFF. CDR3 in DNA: TGTGCCAGCAGCCCCATCCCAGGCGGCACTGAAGCTTTCTTT.

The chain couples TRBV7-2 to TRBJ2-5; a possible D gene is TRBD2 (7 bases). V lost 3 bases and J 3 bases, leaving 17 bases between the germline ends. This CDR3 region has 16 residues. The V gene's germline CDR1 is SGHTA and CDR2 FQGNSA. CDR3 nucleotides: TGTGCCAGCAGCTTGGTAGCGGGCCAGGGGAAAGAGACCCAGTACTTC. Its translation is CASSLVAGQGKETQYF.

The CDR3 is CASSSSSGVPFNEQFF. The DNA for the CDR3 is TGTGCCAGCAGCTCATCTAGCGGGGTACCATTCAATGAGCAGTTCTTC. This chain connects TRBV7-9 to TRBJ2-1; the match to TRBD2 covers 9 bases. The CDR3 is 16 amino acids. The ends lost 4 bases at V and 6 bases at J; junction bases unmatched: 10. Germline values: CDR1 SEHNR, CDR2 FQNEAQ (reference sequence). Full variable domain (rest looked up from reference TRBV7-9 and TRBJ2-1): DTGVSQNPRHKITKRGQNVTFRCDPISEHNRLYWYRQTLGQGPEFLTYFQNEAQLEKSRLLSDRFSAERPKGSFSTLEIQRTEQGDSAMYLCASSSSSGVPFNEQFFGPGTRLTVL.

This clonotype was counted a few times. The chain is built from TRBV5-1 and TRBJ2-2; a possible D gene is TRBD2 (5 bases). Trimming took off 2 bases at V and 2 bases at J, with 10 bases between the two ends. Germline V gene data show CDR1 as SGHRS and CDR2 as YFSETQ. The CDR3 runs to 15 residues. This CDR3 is CASSFTGYNTGELFF. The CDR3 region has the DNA TGCGCCAGCAGCTTTACGGGGTATAACACCGGGGAGCTGTTTTTT.

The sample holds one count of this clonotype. CDR3 protein: CSASPGGVNQPQHF. CDR3 coding DNA: TGCAGCGCCTCCCCAGGGGGCGTCAATCAGCCCCAGCATTTT. The V gene is TRBV29-1, the J gene TRBJ1-5, with 8 bases aligning to TRBD1. With 7 bases clipped from V and 3 bases from J, the junction kept 8 bases outside the gene matches. The germline V gene has CDR1 SQVTM and CDR2 ANQGSEA. The CDR3 has 14 amino acids.

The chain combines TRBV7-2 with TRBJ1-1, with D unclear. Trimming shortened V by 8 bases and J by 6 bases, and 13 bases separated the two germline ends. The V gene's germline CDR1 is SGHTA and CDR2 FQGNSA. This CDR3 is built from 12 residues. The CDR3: CASSTRHPEAFF. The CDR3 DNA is TGTGCCAGCTCCACGCGTCACCCTGAAGCTTTCTTT.

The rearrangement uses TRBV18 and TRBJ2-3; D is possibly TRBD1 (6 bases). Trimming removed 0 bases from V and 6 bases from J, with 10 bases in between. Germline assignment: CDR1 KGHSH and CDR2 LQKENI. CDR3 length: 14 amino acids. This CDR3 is CASSPPAGADTQYF. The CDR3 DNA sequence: TGTGCCAGCTCACCACCGGCAGGGGCCGATACGCAGTATTTT.

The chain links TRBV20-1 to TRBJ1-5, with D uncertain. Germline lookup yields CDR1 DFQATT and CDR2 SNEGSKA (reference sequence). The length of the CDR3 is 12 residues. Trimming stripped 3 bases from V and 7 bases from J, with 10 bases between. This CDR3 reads CSASSRSQPQHF. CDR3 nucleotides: TGCAGTGCTAGCAGTAGGTCCCAGCCCCAGCATTTT.

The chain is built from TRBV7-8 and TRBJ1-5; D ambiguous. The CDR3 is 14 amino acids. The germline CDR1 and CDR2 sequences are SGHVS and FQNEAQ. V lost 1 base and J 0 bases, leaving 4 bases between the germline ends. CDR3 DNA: TGTGCCAGCAGCTTAGGGGTTAGCAATCAGCCCCAGCATTTT. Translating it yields CASSLGVSNQPQHF.

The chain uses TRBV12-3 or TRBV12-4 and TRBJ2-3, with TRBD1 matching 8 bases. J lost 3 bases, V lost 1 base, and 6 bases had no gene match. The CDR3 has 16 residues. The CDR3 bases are TGTGCCAGCAGTTTAGGGGCGAACAGGGGGACAGATACGCAGTATTTT. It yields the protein CASSLGANRGTDTQYF.

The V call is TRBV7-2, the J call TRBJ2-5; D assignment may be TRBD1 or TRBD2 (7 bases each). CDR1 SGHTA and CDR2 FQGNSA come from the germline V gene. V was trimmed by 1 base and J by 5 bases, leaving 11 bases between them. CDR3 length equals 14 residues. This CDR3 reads CASSLDRGGETQYF. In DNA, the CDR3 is TGTGCCAGCAGCTTAGACAGGGGAGGGGAGACCCAGTACTTC.

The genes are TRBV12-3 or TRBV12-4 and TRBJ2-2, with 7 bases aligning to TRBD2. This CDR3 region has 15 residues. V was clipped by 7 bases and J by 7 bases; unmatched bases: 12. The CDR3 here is CASTMGGVAGGELFF. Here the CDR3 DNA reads TGTGCCAGCACCATGGGAGGGGTGGCGGGCGGGGAGCTGTTTTTT.

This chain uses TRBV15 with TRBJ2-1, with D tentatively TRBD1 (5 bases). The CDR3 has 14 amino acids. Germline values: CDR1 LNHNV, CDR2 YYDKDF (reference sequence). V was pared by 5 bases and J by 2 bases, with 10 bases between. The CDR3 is CATSSLTAYNEQFF. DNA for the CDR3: TGTGCCACCAGCTCCCTGACAGCCTACAATGAGCAGTTCTTC.

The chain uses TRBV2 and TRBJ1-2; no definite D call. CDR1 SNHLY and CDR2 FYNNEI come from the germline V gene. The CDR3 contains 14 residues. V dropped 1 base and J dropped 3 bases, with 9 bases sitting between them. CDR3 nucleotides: TGTGCCAGCAGTGAAGGTCAAGAGTACTATGGCTACACCTTC. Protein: CASSEGQEYYGYTF.

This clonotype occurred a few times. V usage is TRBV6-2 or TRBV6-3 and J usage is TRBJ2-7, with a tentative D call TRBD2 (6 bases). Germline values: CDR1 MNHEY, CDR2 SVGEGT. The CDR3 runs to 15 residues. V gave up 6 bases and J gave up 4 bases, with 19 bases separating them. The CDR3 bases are TGTGCCAGCAGCCTACCGGGCGGGATAGGGTACGAGCAGTACTTC. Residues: CASSLPGGIGYEQYF.